The subject of this entry is one TCR beta chain. Its target is unknown. The sample's time point: newly diagnosed, previously untreated cHL patient sample. Comparison samples consisted of PBMCs from newly diagnosed, untreated classical Hodgkin lymphoma. V lost 6 bases, J lost 2 bases, and 4 bases stayed unmatched. Germline values: CDR1 MDHEN, CDR2 SYDVKM. The CDR3 has 13 residues. The data belong to a study of PD-1 blockade in classical Hodgkin lymphoma. Findings and caveats of the study: There remain no defined causes for the repertoire differences, which possibly reflect disease activity or prior therapy. In newly diagnosed patients, baseline TCR diversity was reportedly below that of healthy donors.

Sequencing used immunoSEQ multiplex PCR; TCRdb keeps in-frame clones, though not all of them. The table lists roughly 29,000 clones, roughly 90% of them singletons. The TCR originated in a human donor with classical Hodgkin lymphoma. Sequenced: peripheral blood mononuclear cells (PBMCs). The J gene is TRBJ2-7, the V gene TRBV28, with 7 bases matching TRBD1. The CDR3 loop reads CASRGDSTYEQYF. In DNA, the CDR3 is TGTGCCAGCAGGGGGGACAGTACCTACGAGCAGTACTTC.